The rows below give T cell receptor beta chains drawn from one sample of a study of blood T cell repertoires in COVID-19. The repertoire was sequenced with immunoSEQ multiplex PCR; TCRdb's copy has only in-frame clones and lacks some. Here the sample spans around 160,000 clones, 65% to 85% being singletons. The sample was PBMCs or T cells enriched from blood (not recorded which). These receptors were obtained from a woman aged 55-69 years who had recovered from COVID-19. Each CDR3 is given with its conserved first and last residue. The order of the fields is clone size, CDR3 length, J gene, D gene, V gene, CDR3 protein, CDR3 DNA. D genes are given only for firm matches. Clone sizes are given selectively: once, few, many, or a class where the clone is expanded.

- 14 TRBJ1-1 - TRBV3-1/TRBV3-2 CASSKRTLNTEAFF TGTGCCAGCAGCAAACGGACACTGAACACTGAAGCTTTCTTT
- 16 TRBJ2-2 - TRBV7-7 CASSPGRTVNTGELFF TGTGCTAGCAGCCCAGGGCGGACGGTGAACACCGGGGAGCTGTTTTTT
- 14 TRBJ1-5 - TRBV7-2 CASTLSPGDQPQHF TGTGCCAGCACTTTATCCCCCGGGGATCAGCCCCAGCATTTT
- 15 TRBJ1-2 - TRBV11-2 CASSLLMQGQYGYTF TGTGCCAGCAGCCTACTGATGCAGGGTCAATATGGCTACACCTTC
few 13 TRBJ1-2 - TRBV7-9 CASSLALASLYTF TGTGCCAGCAGCTTAGCGCTAGCGTCCCTCTACACCTTC
- 15 TRBJ1-5 - TRBV2 CASRAMAGNKQPQHF TGTGCCAGCAGGGCAATGGCAGGTAATAAACAGCCCCAGCATTTT
- 19 TRBJ2-6 - TRBV11-2 CASSLPLSPGEAGANVLTF TGTGCCAGCAGCTTACCCCTCTCGCCGGGAGAAGCCGGGGCCAACGTCCTGACTTTC
few 15 TRBJ1-2 - TRBV9 CASSVSRLPYYGYTF TGTGCCAGCAGCGTTAGTAGATTGCCTTACTATGGCTACACCTTC
- 16 TRBJ2-1 - TRBV28 CASTYWGGNSYNEQFF TGTGCCAGCACCTACTGGGGGGGCAACTCCTACAATGAGCAGTTCTTC
- 16 TRBJ2-2 - TRBV7-9 CASSLGGRGRTGELFF TGTGCCAGCAGCTTAGGGGGCAGGGGACGGACCGGGGAGCTGTTTTTT
- 14 TRBJ1-2 TRBD1 TRBV5-6 CASSYWDRGYGYTF TGTGCCAGCAGCTATTGGGACAGGGGCTATGGCTACACCTTC
few 17 TRBJ1-5 TRBD1 TRBV19 CASREGQGTGSYQPQHF TGTGCCAGTAGAGAGGGACAGGGAACGGGGAGTTATCAGCCCCAGCATTTT
- 14 TRBJ2-1 - TRBV29-1 CSVLQGGLYNEQFF TGCAGCGTCCTACAGGGAGGGCTATACAATGAGCAGTTCTTC
- 16 TRBJ2-3 TRBD2 TRBV10-2 CASSRGLAGGTDTQYF TGCGCCAGCAGTCGGGGACTAGCGGGAGGGACAGATACGCAGTATTTT
once 12 TRBJ2-2 - TRBV7-9 CASRLNTGELFF TGTGCCAGCAGACTGAACACCGGGGAGCTGTTTTTT
- 13 TRBJ2-2 - TRBV6-1 CASSEGANGELFF TGTGCCAGCAGTGAAGGCGCAAATGGGGAGCTGTTTTTT
- 14 TRBJ1-4 - TRBV7-9 CASNWGGLGEKLFF TGTGCCAGCAACTGGGGCGGCTTAGGTGAAAAACTGTTTTTT
- 15 TRBJ2-3 TRBD2 TRBV7-2 CASSPKRGPTDTQYF TGTGCCAGCAGCCCCAAGCGGGGGCCTACAGATACGCAGTATTTT
- 15 TRBJ1-4 - TRBV7-8 CASSLENQSNEKLFF TGTGCCAGCAGCTTAGAGAATCAGTCTAATGAAAAACTGTTTTTT
once 16 TRBJ2-2 - TRBV15 CATSSPHRVGPGELFF TGTGCCACCAGCAGCCCCCACAGGGTAGGGCCCGGGGAGCTGTTTTTT
- 12 TRBJ1-2 - TRBV14 CASSQLYTGYTF TGTGCCAGCAGCCAATTGTACACCGGCTACACCTTC
- 14 TRBJ2-2 - TRBV19 CASSSQGNTGELFF TGTGCCAGTAGTTCACAGGGAAACACCGGGGAGCTGTTTTTT
- 12 TRBJ2-1 - TRBV18 CASSPSGNEQFF TGTGCCAGCTCACCCAGCGGAAATGAGCAGTTCTTC